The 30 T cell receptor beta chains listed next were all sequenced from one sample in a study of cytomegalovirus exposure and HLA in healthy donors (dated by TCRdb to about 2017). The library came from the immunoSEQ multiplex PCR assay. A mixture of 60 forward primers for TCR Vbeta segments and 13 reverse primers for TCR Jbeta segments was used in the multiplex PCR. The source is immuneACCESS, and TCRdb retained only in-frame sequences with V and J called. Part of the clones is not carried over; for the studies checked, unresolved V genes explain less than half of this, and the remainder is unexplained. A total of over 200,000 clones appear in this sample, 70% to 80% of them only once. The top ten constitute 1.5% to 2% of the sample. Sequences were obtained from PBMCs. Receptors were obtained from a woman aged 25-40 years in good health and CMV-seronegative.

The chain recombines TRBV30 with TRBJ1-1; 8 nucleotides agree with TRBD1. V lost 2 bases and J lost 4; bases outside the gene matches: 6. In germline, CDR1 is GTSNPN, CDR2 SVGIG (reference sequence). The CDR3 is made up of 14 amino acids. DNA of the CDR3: TGTGCCTGGAGTTTAGGAACAGGGGGCACTGAAGCTTTCTTT. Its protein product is CAWSLGTGGTEAFF.

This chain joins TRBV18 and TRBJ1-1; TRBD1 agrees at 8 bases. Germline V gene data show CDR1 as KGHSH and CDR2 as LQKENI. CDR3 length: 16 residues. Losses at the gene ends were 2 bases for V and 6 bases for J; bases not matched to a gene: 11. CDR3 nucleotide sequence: TGTGCCAGCTCACCAAATCTTCAGGGGGCGACGGCTGAAGCTTTCTTT. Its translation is CASSPNLQGATAEAFF. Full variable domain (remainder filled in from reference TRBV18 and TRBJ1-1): NAGVMQNPRHLVRRRGQEARLRCSPMKGHSHVYWYRQLPEEGLKFMVYLQKENIIDESGMPKERFSAEFPKEGPSILRIQQVVRGDSAAYFCASSPNLQGATAEAFFGQGTRLTVV.

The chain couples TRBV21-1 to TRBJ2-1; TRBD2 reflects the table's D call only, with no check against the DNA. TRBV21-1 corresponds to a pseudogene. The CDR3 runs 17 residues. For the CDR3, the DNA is TGTGTCAGCAGCAAAATAGGACTGAAGTGGTTATTCAATGAGCAGTTCTTC. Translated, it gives CVSSKIGLKWLFNEQFF.

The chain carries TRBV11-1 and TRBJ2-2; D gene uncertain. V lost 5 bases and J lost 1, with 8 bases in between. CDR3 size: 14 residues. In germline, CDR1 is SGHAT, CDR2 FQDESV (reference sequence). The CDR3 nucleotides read TGTGCCAGCAGCCTCAGAGGGAACACCGGGGAGCTGTTTTTT. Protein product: CASSLRGNTGELFF. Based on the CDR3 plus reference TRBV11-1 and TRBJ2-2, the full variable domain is EAEVAQSPRYKITEKSQAVAFWCDPISGHATLYWYRQILGQGPELLVQFQDESVVDDSQLPKDRFSAERLKGVDSTLKIQPAELGDSAMYLCASSLRGNTGELFFGEGSRLTVL.

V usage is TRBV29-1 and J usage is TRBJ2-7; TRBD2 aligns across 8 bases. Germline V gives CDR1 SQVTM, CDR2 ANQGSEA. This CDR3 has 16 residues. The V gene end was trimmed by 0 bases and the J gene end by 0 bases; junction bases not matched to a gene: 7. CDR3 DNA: TGCAGCGTTGAAGATCTAAAGGGACTAGTCTCCTACGAGCAGTACTTC. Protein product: CSVEDLKGLVSYEQYF.

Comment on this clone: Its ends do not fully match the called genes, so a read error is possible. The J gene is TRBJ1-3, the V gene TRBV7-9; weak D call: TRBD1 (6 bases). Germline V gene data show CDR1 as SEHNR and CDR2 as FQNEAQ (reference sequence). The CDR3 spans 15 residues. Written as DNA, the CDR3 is TGTTCCAGCAGCTTGTTTCGGGACAACAGAAACACCATATATTTT. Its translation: CSSSLFRDNRNTIYF.

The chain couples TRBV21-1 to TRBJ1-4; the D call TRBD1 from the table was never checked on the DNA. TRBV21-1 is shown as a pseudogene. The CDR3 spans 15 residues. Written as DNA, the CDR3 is TGTGCCAGCAGCAAAAGGGGACAGGGGAATGAAAAACTGTTTTTT. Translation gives CASSKRGQGNEKLFF.

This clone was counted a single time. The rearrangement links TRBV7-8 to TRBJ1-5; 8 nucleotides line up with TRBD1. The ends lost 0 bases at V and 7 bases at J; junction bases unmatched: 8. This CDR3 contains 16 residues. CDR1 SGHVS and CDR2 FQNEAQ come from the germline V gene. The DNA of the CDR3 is TGTGCCAGCAGCTTAGCCGGACAGGGAGCAGGGCAGCCCCAGCATTTT. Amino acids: CASSLAGQGAGQPQHF. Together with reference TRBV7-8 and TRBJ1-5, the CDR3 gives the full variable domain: GAGVSQSPRYKVAKRGQDVALRCDPISGHVSLFWYQQALGQGPEFLTYFQNEAQLDKSGLPSDRFFAERPEGSVSTLKIQRTQQEDSAVYLCASSLAGQGAGQPQHFGDGTRLSIL.

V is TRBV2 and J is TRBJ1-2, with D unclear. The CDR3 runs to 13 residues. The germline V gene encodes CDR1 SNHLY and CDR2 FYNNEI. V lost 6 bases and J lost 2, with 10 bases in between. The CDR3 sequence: CASSINENYGYTF. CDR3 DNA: TGTGCCAGCAGCATTAATGAGAACTATGGCTACACCTTC.

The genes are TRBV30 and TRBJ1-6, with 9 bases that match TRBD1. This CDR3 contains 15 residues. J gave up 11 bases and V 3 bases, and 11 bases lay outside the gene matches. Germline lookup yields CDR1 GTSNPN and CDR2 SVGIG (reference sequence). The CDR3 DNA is TGTGCCTGGAGATCGACCGGGACAGGGATTACACCCCTCCACTTT. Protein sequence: CAWRSTGTGITPLHF.

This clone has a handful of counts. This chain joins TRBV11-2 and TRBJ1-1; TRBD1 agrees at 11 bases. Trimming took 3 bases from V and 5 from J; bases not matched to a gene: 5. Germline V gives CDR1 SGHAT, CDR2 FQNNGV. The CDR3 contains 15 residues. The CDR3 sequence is CASSFTGQGATEAFF. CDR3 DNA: TGTGCCAGCAGCTTTACTGGACAGGGGGCGACTGAAGCTTTCTTT. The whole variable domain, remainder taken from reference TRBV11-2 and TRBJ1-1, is EAGVAQSPRYKIIEKRQSVAFWCNPISGHATLYWYQQILGQGPKLLIQFQNNGVVDDSQLPKDRFSAERLKGVDSTLKIQPAKLEDSAVYLCASSFTGQGATEAFFGQGTRLTVV.

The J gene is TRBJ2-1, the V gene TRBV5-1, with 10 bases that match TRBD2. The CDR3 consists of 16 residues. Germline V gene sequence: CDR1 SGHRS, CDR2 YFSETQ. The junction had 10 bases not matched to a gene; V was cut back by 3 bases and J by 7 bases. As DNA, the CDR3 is TGCGCCAGCAGCTCCCCGGGACTAGCGAAGAGAAATGAGCAGTTCTTC. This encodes CASSSPGLAKRNEQFF.

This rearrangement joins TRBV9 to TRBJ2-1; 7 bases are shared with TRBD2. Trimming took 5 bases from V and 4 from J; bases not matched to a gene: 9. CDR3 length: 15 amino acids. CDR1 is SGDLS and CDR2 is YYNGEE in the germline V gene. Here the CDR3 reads CASSPRGREYNEQFF. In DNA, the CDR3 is TGTGCCAGCAGTCCCCGGGGGAGGGAGTACAATGAGCAGTTCTTC.

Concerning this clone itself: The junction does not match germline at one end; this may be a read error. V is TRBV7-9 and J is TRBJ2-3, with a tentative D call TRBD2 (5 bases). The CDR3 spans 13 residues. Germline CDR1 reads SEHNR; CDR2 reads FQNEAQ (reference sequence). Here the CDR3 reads CSSQLPGTDTQYF. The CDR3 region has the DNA TGTTCCAGCCAACTCCCGGGGACAGATACGCAGTATTTT.

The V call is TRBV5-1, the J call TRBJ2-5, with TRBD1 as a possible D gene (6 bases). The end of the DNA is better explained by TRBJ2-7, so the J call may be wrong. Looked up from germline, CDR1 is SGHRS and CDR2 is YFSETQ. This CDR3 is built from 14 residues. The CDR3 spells CASSGTDSSYEQYF. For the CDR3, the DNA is TGCGCCAGCTCCGGGACGGACAGCTCCTACGAGCAGTACTTC.

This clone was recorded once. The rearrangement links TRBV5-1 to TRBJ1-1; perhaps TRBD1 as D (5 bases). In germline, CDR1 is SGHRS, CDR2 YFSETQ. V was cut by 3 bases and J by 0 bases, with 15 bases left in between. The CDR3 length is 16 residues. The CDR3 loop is CASSYQGPGMNTEAFF. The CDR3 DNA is TGCGCCAGCAGCTATCAGGGCCCAGGAATGAACACTGAAGCTTTCTTT.

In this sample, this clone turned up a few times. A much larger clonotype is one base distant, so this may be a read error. The CDR3 region has the DNA TGTGCCAGCAGCCAAGACGCCTGGGGGCTGGAGGCCCAGCATTTT. Translated, it gives CASSQDAWGLEAQHF. This rearrangement joins TRBV4-2 to TRBJ1-5; weak D call: TRBD1 (6 bases). The CDR3 runs 15 residues. The V and J ends lost 0 bases and 11 bases respectively, with 17 bases between them. The germline gives CDR1 LGHNA, CDR2 YNFKEQ.

For the CDR3, the DNA is TGCAGCGTTCGAGTCGAGGGTATGAACACCGGGGAGCTGTTTTTT. Translating it yields CSVRVEGMNTGELFF. This chain joins TRBV29-1 and TRBJ2-2; D possibly corresponds to TRBD2 (5 bases). The CDR3 is 15 amino acids. The germline gives CDR1 SQVTM, CDR2 ANQGSEA. V lost 5 bases to trimming and J lost 1 base, with 14 bases between them.

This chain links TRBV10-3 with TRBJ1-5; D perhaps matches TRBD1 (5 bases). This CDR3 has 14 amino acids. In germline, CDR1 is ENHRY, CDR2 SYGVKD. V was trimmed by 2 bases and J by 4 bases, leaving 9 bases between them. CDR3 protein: CAISEGRTNQPQHF. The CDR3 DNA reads TGTGCCATCAGTGAGGGTCGGACAAATCAGCCCCAGCATTTT.

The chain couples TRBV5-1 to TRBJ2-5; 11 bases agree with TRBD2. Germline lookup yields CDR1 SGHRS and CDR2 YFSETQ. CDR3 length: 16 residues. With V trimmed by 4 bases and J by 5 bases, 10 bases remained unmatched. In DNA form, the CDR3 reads TGCGCCAGCAGCCCGGGGACTAGCGGTCGGGTTGAGACCCAGTACTTC. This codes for CASSPGTSGRVETQYF.

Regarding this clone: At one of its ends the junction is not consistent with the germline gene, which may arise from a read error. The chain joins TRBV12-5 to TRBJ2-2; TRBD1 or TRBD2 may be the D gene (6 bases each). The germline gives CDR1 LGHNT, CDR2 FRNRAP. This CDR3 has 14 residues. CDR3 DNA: TGTGCTAGTGGCTTGGGGGGCACCACCGGGGAGCTGTTTTTT. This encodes CASGLGGTTGELFF.

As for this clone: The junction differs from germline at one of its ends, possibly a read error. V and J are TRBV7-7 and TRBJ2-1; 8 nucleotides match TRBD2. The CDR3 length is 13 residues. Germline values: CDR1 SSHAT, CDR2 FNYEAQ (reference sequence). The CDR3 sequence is CASSLGPGLGQFF. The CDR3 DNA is TGTGCTAGCAGCTTAGGACCGGGACTAGGCCAGTTCTTC.

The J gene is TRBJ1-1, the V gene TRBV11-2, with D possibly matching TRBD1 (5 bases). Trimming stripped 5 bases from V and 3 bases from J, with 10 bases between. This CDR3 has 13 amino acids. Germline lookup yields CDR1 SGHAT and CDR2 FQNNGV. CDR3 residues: CASSPRGDTEAFF. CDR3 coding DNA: TGTGCCAGCAGCCCACGGGGGGACACTGAAGCTTTCTTT.

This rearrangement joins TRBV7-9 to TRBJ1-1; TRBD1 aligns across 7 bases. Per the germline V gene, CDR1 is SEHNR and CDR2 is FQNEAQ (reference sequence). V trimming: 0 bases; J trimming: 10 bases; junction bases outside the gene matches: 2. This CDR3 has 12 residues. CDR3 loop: CASSLASGGAFF. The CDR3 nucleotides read TGTGCCAGCAGCTTAGCGTCAGGGGGAGCTTTCTTT.

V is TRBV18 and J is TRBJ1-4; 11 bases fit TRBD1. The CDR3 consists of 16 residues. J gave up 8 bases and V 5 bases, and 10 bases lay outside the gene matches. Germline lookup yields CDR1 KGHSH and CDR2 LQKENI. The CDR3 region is CASSSFSGTGGEKLFF. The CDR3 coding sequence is TGTGCCAGCTCATCCTTTTCCGGGACAGGGGGAGAAAAACTGTTTTTT.

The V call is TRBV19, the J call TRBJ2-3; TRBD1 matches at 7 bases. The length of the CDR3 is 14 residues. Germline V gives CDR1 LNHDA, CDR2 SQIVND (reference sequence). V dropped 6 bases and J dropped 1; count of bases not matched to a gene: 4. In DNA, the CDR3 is TGTGCCAGTAGACAGGGGTTAGGCACAGATACGCAGTATTTT. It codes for CASRQGLGTDTQYF.

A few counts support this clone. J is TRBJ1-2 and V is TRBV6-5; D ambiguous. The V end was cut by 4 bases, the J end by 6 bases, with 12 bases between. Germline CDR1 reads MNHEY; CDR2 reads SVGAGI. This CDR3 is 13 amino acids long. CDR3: CASSSPSANGYTF. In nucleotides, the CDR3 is TGTGCCAGCAGTTCCCCCAGCGCTAATGGCTACACCTTC.

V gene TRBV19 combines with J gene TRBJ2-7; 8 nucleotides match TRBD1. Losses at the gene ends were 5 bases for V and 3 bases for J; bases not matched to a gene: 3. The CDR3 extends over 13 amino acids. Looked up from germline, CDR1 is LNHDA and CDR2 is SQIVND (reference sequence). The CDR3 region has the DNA TGTGCCAGTAGTCGGACAGGGAACTACGAGCAGTACTTC. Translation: CASSRTGNYEQYF.

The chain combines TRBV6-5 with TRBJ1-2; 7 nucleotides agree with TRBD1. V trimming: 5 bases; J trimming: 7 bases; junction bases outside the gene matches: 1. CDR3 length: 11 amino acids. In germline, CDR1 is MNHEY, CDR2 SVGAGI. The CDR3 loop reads CASSQGVGYTF. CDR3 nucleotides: TGTGCCAGCAGTCAGGGGGTTGGCTACACCTTC.

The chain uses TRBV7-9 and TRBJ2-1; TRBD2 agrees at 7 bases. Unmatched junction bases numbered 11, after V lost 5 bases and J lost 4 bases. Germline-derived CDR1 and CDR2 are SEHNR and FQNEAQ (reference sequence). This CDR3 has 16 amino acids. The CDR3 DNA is TGTGCCAGCAGCCCCCCCCGGAGCGGGGATTACAATGAGCAGTTCTTC. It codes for CASSPPRSGDYNEQFF.